The 31 T cell receptor beta chains reported below all come from one sample, sequenced in a study of neurological immune-mediated disorders. TCRdb itself ran the 5' RACE reads through MiXCR, one entry per CDR3 protein. The sample has about 66,000 distinct CDR3 sequences, 4% to 6% seen once. The material sequenced was PBMCs. These TCRs come from a woman aged 30 to 39 with multiple sclerosis.

This clonotype occurred many times. This rearrangement joins TRBV5-1 to TRBJ1-1; D not certain. The V gene lost 0 bases and the J gene lost 6 bases, with 9 bases spanning the gap. The CDR3 consists of 13 residues. CDR1 SGHRS and CDR2 YFSETQ come from the germline V gene. Here the CDR3 DNA reads TGCGCCAGCAGCTTGGGGCAGGATCCTGAAGCTTTCTTT. Translating gives CASSLGQDPEAFF.

In its sample, this clonotype was seen a few times. V and J are TRBV29-1 and TRBJ1-1; the D is unclear. The CDR3 length is 12 residues. Germline V gene data show CDR1 as SQVTM and CDR2 as ANQGSEA. V was shortened by 3 bases and J by 4 bases, with 9 bases between the two germline ends. The CDR3 sequence: CSVDQQVTEAFF. As DNA, the CDR3 is TGCAGCGTTGACCAACAAGTCACTGAAGCTTTCTTT. The full variable domain, rest sourced from reference TRBV29-1 and TRBJ1-1, is SAVISQKPSRDICQRGTSLTIQCQVDSQVTMMFWYRQQPGQSLTLIATANQGSEATYESGFVIDKFPISRPNLTFSTLTVSNMSPEDSSIYLCSVDQQVTEAFFGQGTRLTVV.

This clonotype was detected ten times or more. The chain combines TRBV10-3 with TRBJ1-5; no clear D gene. This CDR3 region has 13 residues. V lost 4 bases, J lost 4 bases, and 8 bases lay in between. The germline gives CDR1 ENHRY, CDR2 SYGVKD. The CDR3 DNA sequence: TGTGCCATCAGTGGGTCGGAAAATCAGCCCCAGCATTTT. Translating it yields CAISGSENQPQHF.

The chain is built from TRBV5-1 and TRBJ1-2, with D perhaps matching TRBD1 (6 bases). Germline CDR1 and CDR2: SGHRS and YFSETQ. The CDR3 runs to 15 residues. The V and J ends lost 4 bases and 0 bases respectively, with 13 bases between them. The CDR3 nucleotides are TGCGCCAGCAGCCTCATGGGGGGCTCTAACTATGGCTACACCTTC. Translated, it gives CASSLMGGSNYGYTF.

This clonotype occurred many times. V and J are TRBV18 and TRBJ1-1; D is perhaps TRBD1 (5 bases). Trimming cost V 3 bases and J 4 bases, with 12 bases left between them. Looked up from germline, CDR1 is KGHSH and CDR2 is LQKENI. The CDR3 contains 14 residues. CDR3 in amino acids: CASSPRSGTTEAFF. In DNA, the CDR3 is TGTGCCAGCTCACCCCGCAGCGGGACCACTGAAGCTTTCTTT.

In this sample, this clonotype turned up many times. A much larger clone differs from this one at a single base, so this may be a read error. The chain combines TRBV5-6 with TRBJ2-7; TRBD1 is a possible D gene (6 bases). This CDR3 has 13 residues. CDR1 and CDR2 from the germline V gene are SGHDT and YYEEEE. Trimming took off 3 bases at V and 7 bases at J, with 14 bases between the two ends. CDR3 residues: CASSYATGREQYF. The CDR3 region has the DNA TGTGCCAGCAGCTACGCGACAGGAAGAGAGCAGTACTTC.

A remark on this clonotype: Just one base apart from a much larger clone, this may be a read error. CDR3 DNA: TGCAGTGCTAGCAGGAACACCGGGGAGCCGTTTTTT. Protein product: CSASRNTGEPFF. V usage is TRBV20-1 and J usage is TRBJ2-2; TRBD2 is a possible D gene (5 bases). CDR3 size: 12 residues. CDR1 is DFQATT and CDR2 is SNEGSKA in the germline V gene (reference sequence).

In this sample, this clonotype turned up a few times. A clone one base away is much larger, so this may be a read error. The chain employs TRBV2 and TRBJ1-5; D not resolved. Germline V lookup: CDR1 SNHLY, CDR2 FYNNEI. The CDR3 has 12 amino acids. The V and J ends lost 9 bases and 6 bases respectively, with 12 bases between them. CDR3 residues: CASSTEAQPQHF. Written as DNA, the CDR3 is TGTGCCAGTAGCACGGAGGCTCAGCCCCAGCATTTT.

This sequence joins TRBV3-1 and TRBJ2-7, with D unclear. Trimming removed 1 base at V and 4 bases at J, with 8 bases between. CDR3 length: 13 amino acids. CDR1 and CDR2 from the germline V gene are LGHDT and YNNKEL (reference sequence). The CDR3 DNA is TGTGCCAGCAGCCAAGGCTCCAAATACGAGCAGTACTTC. This sequence encodes CASSQGSKYEQYF.

This clonotype was seen a handful of times. This may be a read error, as it is one base from a much larger clone. This chain links TRBV11-2 with TRBJ2-5, with unresolved D. The V gene lost 7 bases and the J gene lost 2 bases, with 5 bases spanning the gap. CDR1 and CDR2 from the germline V gene are SGHAT and FQNNGV. This CDR3 is 11 amino acids long. Written as DNA, the CDR3 is TGTGCCAGCATCCGACAAGAGACCCAGTACTTC. This encodes CASIRQETQYF.

This clonotype has ten or more counts. The chain has TRBV9 and TRBJ1-2, with a tentative D call TRBD1 (5 bases). The CDR3 is 16 amino acids. Germline lookup yields CDR1 SGDLS and CDR2 YYNGEE. V was shortened by 3 bases and J by 3 bases, with 18 bases between the two germline ends. The CDR3 region is CASSGIRGRGDYGYTF. For the CDR3, the DNA is TGTGCCAGCAGCGGGATCCGGGGCCGGGGAGACTATGGCTACACCTTC.

The chain has TRBV7-2 and TRBJ1-6; no reliable D call. Trimming took off 2 bases at V and 7 bases at J, with 15 bases between the two ends. The CDR3 totals 16 residues. Germline CDR1 and CDR2: SGHTA and FQGNSA. CDR3 nucleotide sequence: TGTGCCAGCAGCTTACTCGGGCCGTCTCTGAATTCACCCCTCCACTTT. The encoded protein is CASSLLGPSLNSPLHF.

At least ten counts were recorded for this clonotype. The chain is built from TRBV15 and TRBJ2-7; 9 positions agree with TRBD1. This CDR3 spans 12 amino acids. Unmatched junction bases numbered 2, after V lost 8 bases and J lost 3 bases. Germline assignment: CDR1 LNHNV and CDR2 YYDKDF (reference sequence). The chain's CDR3 is CATGTGNYEQYF. CDR3 sequence (DNA): TGTGCCACCGGGACAGGGAACTACGAGCAGTACTTC.

This clonotype was detected a few times. This may be a read error: a much more frequent sequence differs by one nucleotide. The genes are TRBV3-1 and TRBJ2-1; the D gene could be TRBD1 or TRBD2 (5 bases each). Between the trimmed V and J ends, which lost 4 bases and 8 bases, there was a span of 24 bases. The CDR3 is made up of 17 amino acids. Germline lookup yields CDR1 LGHDT and CDR2 YNNKEL (reference sequence). The CDR3 here is CASSPYPRGRGADEQFF. The CDR3 bases are TGTGCCAGCAGCCCCTACCCTCGCGGTAGAGGGGCCGATGAGCAGTTCTTC.

Concerning this clonotype: This may be a read error: a much more frequent sequence differs by one nucleotide. The chain has TRBV7-7 and TRBJ2-2; D gene unclear. Germline CDR1 and CDR2: SSHAT and FNYEAQ (reference sequence). This CDR3 has 12 residues. The CDR3 nucleotides are TGTGCTAGCAGCAACCCGGCCGGGGAGCTGTTTTTT. Translating gives CASSNPAGELFF.

This clonotype was recorded at least ten times. The chain carries TRBV5-1 and TRBJ2-5; D is unclear. Trimming took 1 base from V and 0 from J, leaving 7 bases between them. The CDR3 contains 14 residues. Per the germline V gene, CDR1 is SGHRS and CDR2 is YFSETQ. Written as DNA, the CDR3 is TGCGCCAGCAGCTTGTTCCCAGACCAAGAGACCCAGTACTTC. Translating gives CASSLFPDQETQYF.

V and J are TRBV20-1 and TRBJ1-5, with D hard to call. The CDR3 is 16 amino acids. Germline values: CDR1 DFQATT, CDR2 SNEGSKA (reference sequence). V lost 0 bases and J 4 bases, leaving 16 bases between the germline ends. CDR3 amino acids: CSARDAQNIRNQPQHF. CDR3 nucleotides: TGCAGTGCTAGAGATGCACAGAATATTCGAAATCAGCCCCAGCATTTT.

This clonotype showed up many times. The chain links TRBV4-1 to TRBJ2-7; 11 nucleotides agree with TRBD2. Germline V gene lookup returns CDR1 MGHRA and CDR2 YSYEKL. The V segment lost 1 base and the J segment 3 bases; nucleotides outside the gene matches: 2. The CDR3 contains 15 residues. The CDR3, as DNA: TGCGCCAGCAGCCAAGGACTAGCGGGGCTCTACGAGCAGTACTTC. Its protein product is CASSQGLAGLYEQYF.

This clonotype was found many times. The chain employs TRBV4-2 and TRBJ2-3, with D tentatively TRBD2 (7 bases). Germline lookup yields CDR1 LGHNA and CDR2 YNFKEQ. Trimming shortened V by 0 bases and J by 2 bases, and 18 bases separated the two germline ends. The CDR3 is 18 amino acids. The DNA of the CDR3 is TGTGCCAGCAGCCAAGATCGGGGGGCCCCGGGGGACACAGATACGCAGTATTTT. Translated, it gives CASSQDRGAPGDTDTQYF.

This clonotype appeared many times. J is TRBJ2-7 and V is TRBV29-1; 8 positions agree with TRBD2. The V gene's germline CDR1 is SQVTM and CDR2 ANQGSEA. The CDR3 has 11 residues. Germline trimming cut 7 bases from V and 5 bases from J; bases unmatched to any gene: 4. CDR3 loop: CSAGGNNEQYF. The CDR3 region has the DNA TGCAGCGCGGGGGGGAACAACGAGCAGTACTTC.

J is TRBJ2-3 and V is TRBV5-6; 9 bases agree with TRBD2. V dropped 6 bases and J dropped 1; count of bases not matched to a gene: 9. This CDR3 comprises 16 residues. Germline CDR1 is SGHDT and CDR2 is YYEEEE. This CDR3 reads CASTEVAGVGTDTQYF. The CDR3 coding sequence is TGTGCCAGCACCGAGGTAGCGGGGGTTGGCACAGATACGCAGTATTTT.

The V call is TRBV20-1, the J call TRBJ1-2, with D unclear. The CDR3 is 14 amino acids. The germline V and J ends were trimmed by 6 bases and 0 bases, with 14 bases remaining between them. Per germline, CDR1 DFQATT and CDR2 SNEGSKA (reference sequence). Here the CDR3 reads CSALTEEANYGYTF. CDR3 bases: TGCAGTGCCTTAACAGAGGAAGCTAACTATGGCTACACCTTC.

This clonotype was seen a few times. One end of the junction fails to match germline, which may point to a read error. This chain links TRBV10-3 with TRBJ1-5; D possibly corresponds to TRBD1 (5 bases). This CDR3 is 14 amino acids long. CDR1 and CDR2 (germline): ENHRY, SYGVKD. This CDR3 reads CATTDTLRNQPQNF. The CDR3 region has the DNA TGTGCCACGACGGACACCCTTAGGAATCAGCCCCAGAATTTT.

The DNA of the CDR3 is TGCAGTGCCTCGGGTAGCGGGAACACCGGGGAGCTGTTTTTT. Translated: CSASGSGNTGELFF. The J gene is TRBJ2-2, the V gene TRBV20-1, with a weak D call TRBD2 (6 bases). Germline CDR1 and CDR2: DFQATT and SNEGSKA (reference sequence). The CDR3 runs 14 residues. Trimming pared 6 bases from V and 1 base from J, leaving 12 bases between.

V usage is TRBV7-3 and J usage is TRBJ2-3; TRBD2 agrees at 12 bases. The CDR3 sequence is 16 residues long. Germline trimming cut 5 bases from V and 1 base from J; bases unmatched to any gene: 4. Germline assignment: CDR1 SGHTA and CDR2 FQGTGA. CDR3 nucleotides: TGTGCCAGCAGCGCTAGCGGGGGGGCCGGCACAGATACGCAGTATTTT. Translation gives CASSASGGAGTDTQYF.

In this sample, this clonotype turned up many times. The genes are TRBV12-3 or TRBV12-4 and TRBJ2-7; maybe TRBD1 (5 bases). The CDR3 covers 13 residues. Trimming removed 8 bases from V and 0 bases from J, with 11 bases in between. Here the CDR3 reads CASLKRGSYEQYF. In nucleotides, the CDR3 is TGTGCCAGCCTGAAAAGGGGCTCCTACGAGCAGTACTTC.

Turning to this clonotype: The junction departs from the called germline gene at one end, perhaps through a read error. This sequence joins TRBV20-1 and TRBJ1-5, with unresolved D. There are 14 residues in the CDR3. Germline V gives CDR1 DFQATT, CDR2 SNEGSKA (reference sequence). The CDR3 DNA reads as TGCAGTCAAAACCAGGCGGCCGGTAATCAGCCCCAGAATTTT. Protein: CSQNQAAGNQPQNF.

This clonotype was seen at least ten times. V gene TRBV7-2 combines with J gene TRBJ2-7; D not resolved. This CDR3 has 14 residues. From germline, CDR1 is SGHTA and CDR2 FQGNSA. V was cut by 5 bases and J by 3 bases, with 14 bases left in between. The CDR3 bases are TGTGCCAGCAGCCTTCAAACCGAGATCTACGAGCAGTACTTC. This sequence encodes CASSLQTEIYEQYF.

This clonotype was seen many times. The chain carries TRBV25-1 and TRBJ1-6, with D possibly being TRBD1 (5 bases). The CDR3 has 18 residues. From germline, CDR1 is MGHDK and CDR2 SYGVNS. Trimming stripped 6 bases from V and 9 bases from J, with 27 bases between. CDR3 sequence: CASSSIGRDQAAISPLHF. In DNA, the CDR3 is TGTGCCAGCAGCTCGATTGGGAGGGACCAGGCCGCTATTTCACCCCTCCACTTT.

This clonotype came up many times. The V gene is TRBV20-1, the J gene TRBJ2-3; 11 nucleotides line up with TRBD2. V was pared by 1 base and J by 5 bases, with 5 bases of the junction left unmatched. The CDR3 covers 15 residues. Germline V gives CDR1 DFQATT, CDR2 SNEGSKA (reference sequence). The DNA for the CDR3 is TGCAGTGCTAGAGTTAGCGGGGGGGCCATAGATACGCAGTATTTT. Residues: CSARVSGGAIDTQYF.

This clonotype is a singleton in its sample. This clone may be a read error of a much larger clone one base away. A read error is likely, as this CDR3 ends without the conserved phenylalanine or tryptophan. The J gene is TRBJ2-5, the V gene TRBV28; tentatively, D is TRBD2 (6 bases). The CDR3 loop spans 13 amino acids. With 7 bases removed from V and 5 bases from J, the gap between germline ends came to 14 bases. Per germline, CDR1 MDHEN and CDR2 SYDVKM. In DNA, the CDR3 is TGTGCCAGCACAGGGACTCCCGTGGAGACCCAGTACTAC. Protein product: CASTGTPVETQYY.